A selection of T cell receptor beta chains follows, all from one sample in a study of blood T cell repertoires in COVID-19. Sequenced by immunoSEQ multiplex PCR; TCRdb stores in-frame clones only, minus some. This sample has 25,000 to 40,000 clones, with about 90% found just once. Sequenced: peripheral blood. These receptors all come from a human donor with active COVID-19. The donor label of this sample is uncertain. Both conserved end residues are part of each CDR3. Fields, in order: D gene, V gene, clone size, J gene, CDR3 DNA, CDR3 protein. The D gene is left open where the match is weak. Only part of the rows carry a size: once, few, many, or a class if the clone is expanded.

>-|TRBV6-6|-|TRBJ1-1
TGTGCCAGCACCAACCGGGGTTCCACTGAAGCTTTCTTT
CASTNRGSTEAFF
>TRBD1|TRBV2|-|TRBJ1-2
TGTGCCAGCAGTCGACAGGGGCTGGATGGCTACACCTTC
CASSRQGLDGYTF
>TRBD1|TRBV3-1/TRBV3-2|-|TRBJ1-6
TGTGCCAGCAGCCATCGCCGGGACAGGGTAAATTCACCCCTCCACTTT
CASSHRRDRVNSPLHF
>TRBD1|TRBV7-2|-|TRBJ1-5
TGTGCCAGCAGCCCAGGGGGACAGGGGGGTCGGGCCCAGCATTTT
CASSPGGQGGRAQHF
>TRBD2|TRBV7-3|-|TRBJ2-5
TGTGCCAGCAGCTCCCAGGGAGGGCGTGAAGAGACCCAGTACTTC
CASSSQGGREETQYF
>TRBD2|TRBV27|-|TRBJ2-3
TGTGCCAGCAGTCCCTCCGGGACTAGAGATACGCAGTATTTT
CASSPSGTRDTQYF
>-|TRBV15|-|TRBJ2-1
TGTGCCACCAGCAGAGATGGAGGGGGCGGGTTCTACAATGAGCAGTTCTTC
CATSRDGGGGFYNEQFF
>TRBD1|TRBV7-2|-|TRBJ2-7
TGTGCCAGCAGGGCGACAGGGGGAGCCTACGAGCAGTACTTC
CASRATGGAYEQYF
>TRBD1|TRBV7-9|-|TRBJ1-2
TGTGCCAGCAGCTTGAGGGACAGTTTAACTAACTATGGCTACACCTTC
CASSLRDSLTNYGYTF
>-|TRBV25-1|-|TRBJ1-1
TGTGCCAGCAGTGATTATACAGGGAACACTGAAGCTTTCTTT
CASSDYTGNTEAFF
>-|TRBV4-1|few|TRBJ1-4
TGCGCCAGCAGCCGAGCCGGGGGGCGATCTCTTGAAAAACTGTTTTTT
CASSRAGGRSLEKLFF
>TRBD2|TRBV6-2/TRBV6-3|-|TRBJ2-1
TGTGCCAGCAGTTGGCTAGCGGGGGGCAGCGTTGAGCAGTTCTTC
CASSWLAGGSVEQFF
>-|TRBV28|-|TRBJ1-2
TGTGCCAGCAGTTTAATGGGACAACCATATGGCTACACCTTC
CASSLMGQPYGYTF
>-|TRBV5-6|-|TRBJ2-4
TGTGCCAGCAGCCCATCATCAGCCAAAAACATTCAGTACTTC
CASSPSSAKNIQYF
>-|TRBV7-8|-|TRBJ2-1
TGTGCCAGCAGCGTGGTGCGGGGCGATTACAATGAGCAGTTCTTC
CASSVVRGDYNEQFF
>-|TRBV7-2|-|TRBJ2-1
TGTGCCAGCAGCTTAGGGCTAGCTTTCAATGAGCAGTTCTTC
CASSLGLAFNEQFF
>-|TRBV4-1|-|TRBJ2-1
TGCGCCAGCAGCCAAGCCGTGGCAGGGATCGTCTACAATGAGCAGTTCTTC
CASSQAVAGIVYNEQFF
>-|TRBV6-5|-|TRBJ1-3
TGTGCCAGCAGTTACTCGCCAGGGGTTGGAAACACCATATATTTT
CASSYSPGVGNTIYF
>-|TRBV6-6|-|TRBJ1-3
TGTGCCAGCAGTTACTCCGGACAGGGAAACACCATATATTTT
CASSYSGQGNTIYF
>-|TRBV7-9|once|TRBJ1-6
TGTGCCAGCAGCTCCCCCGTCTCACCCCTCCACTTT
CASSSPVSPLHF
>-|TRBV6-5|-|TRBJ1-3
TGTGCCAGCAGACGGGATAGCTCTGGAAACACCATATATTTT
CASRRDSSGNTIYF
>-|TRBV5-6|-|TRBJ1-5
TGTGCCAGCAGCTTTGGGGGCCTTAGCAATCAGCCCCAGCATTTT
CASSFGGLSNQPQHF
>TRBD2|TRBV24-1|-|TRBJ2-1
TGTGCCACCCTGGGACTAGCGGGTACCGAGCAGTTCTTC
CATLGLAGTEQFF
>-|TRBV5-1|-|TRBJ1-5
TGCGCCAGCAGCTTGGCCTTGTCCCGGGACAAACGATATCAGCCCCAGCATTTT
CASSLALSRDKRYQPQHF
>TRBD1|TRBV5-4|-|TRBJ1-1
TGTGCCAGCAGCGTCCGGGACAGGAACACTGAAGCTTTCTTT
CASSVRDRNTEAFF
>-|TRBV6-5|-|TRBJ2-1
TGTGCCAGCAGTTACGGCGGGACAGAGAATGAGCAGTTCTTC
CASSYGGTENEQFF
>TRBD1|TRBV4-1|-|TRBJ2-2
TGCGCCAGCAGCGCGGACAGGTCGACCGGGGAGCTGTTTTTT
CASSADRSTGELFF
>-|TRBV5-6|few|TRBJ2-5
TGTGCCAGCAGCTGGGTGACTAGTGGCGAGACCCAGTACTTC
CASSWVTSGETQYF
>TRBD2|TRBV7-2|-|TRBJ2-3
TGTGCCAGCAGACGACTAGCAACTAGCACAGATACGCAGTATTTT
CASRRLATSTDTQYF
>TRBD2|TRBV3-1/TRBV3-2|-|TRBJ2-2
TGTGCCAGCAGCCGCGGGGGGAACACCGGGGAGCTGTTTTTT
CASSRGGNTGELFF
>TRBD2|TRBV5-1|-|TRBJ2-3
TGCGCCAGCAGCGCCGGACTAGTCTCTTTTACTGATACGCAGTATTTT
CASSAGLVSFTDTQYF
>TRBD1|TRBV18|-|TRBJ2-7
TGTGCCAGCTCACCGGACAGGACCTACGAGCAGTACTTC
CASSPDRTYEQYF
>-|TRBV11-3|-|TRBJ1-1
TGTGCCAGCAGCGAAGCAGGGACTGAAGCTTTCTTT
CASSEAGTEAFF
>TRBD1|TRBV9|-|TRBJ1-1
TGTGCCAGCAGCGTACGACAGGGTGATTCTGCTGAAGCTTTCTTT
CASSVRQGDSAEAFF
>-|TRBV18|few|TRBJ2-3
TGTGCCAGCTCTCGCCCAGCAGATACGCAGTATTTT
CASSRPADTQYF
>-|TRBV19|-|TRBJ1-2
TGTGCCACCACTCCCTTACTGGGCAGGGGCTATGGCTACACCTTC
CATTPLLGRGYGYTF
>-|TRBV6-5|-|TRBJ1-5
TGTGCCAGCAACACCGGAACAGTCAATCAGCCCCAGCATTTT
CASNTGTVNQPQHF
>-|TRBV29-1|-|TRBJ2-7
TGCAGCGTCGGGACAGCGGGCTACGAGCAGTACTTC
CSVGTAGYEQYF
>-|TRBV5-4|-|TRBJ2-7
TGTGCCAGCAGCTCCGACCGGGGGAGCTCCTACGAGCAGTACTTC
CASSSDRGSSYEQYF
>-|TRBV12-3/TRBV12-4|-|TRBJ1-2
TGTGCCAGCAGTCCGAGAACAGCCTATGGCTACACCTTC
CASSPRTAYGYTF
>-|TRBV6-6|-|TRBJ1-2
TGTGCCAGCAGTTACCAAGCAGGCAGTGGCTACACCTTC
CASSYQAGSGYTF
>-|TRBV6-2/TRBV6-3|-|TRBJ1-2
TGTGCCAGCAGTTACGGGGCGTCCTATGGCTACACCTTC
CASSYGASYGYTF
>-|TRBV5-4|-|TRBJ2-3
TGTGCCAGCAGCTTGTCGTACACCAACACAGATACGCAGTATTTT
CASSLSYTNTDTQYF
>-|TRBV2|-|TRBJ1-3
TGTGCCAGCAGTGAAGACAGGCTCTCTGGAAACACCATATATTTT
CASSEDRLSGNTIYF
>-|TRBV3-1/TRBV3-2|-|TRBJ2-7
TGTGCCAGCAGCCATGGGGGCCTACAGCAGTACTTC
CASSHGGLQQYF
>-|TRBV10-3|-|TRBJ2-1
TGTGCCATCAGTCAGGGGATTATCGGGAATGAGCAGTTCTTC
CAISQGIIGNEQFF
>TRBD2|TRBV5-6|-|TRBJ2-1
TGTGCCAGCAGCTTGGTGACTAGCGGGGTTTTGACCTACAATGAGCAGTTCTTC
CASSLVTSGVLTYNEQFF
>TRBD1|TRBV14|-|TRBJ2-5
TGTGCCAGCAGCCAAGTGGACAGGGGAATTCTCGAGACCCAGTACTTC
CASSQVDRGILETQYF
>TRBD1|TRBV19|-|TRBJ1-1
TGTGCCAGTATAGGGACAGCGAGCACTGAAGCTTTCTTT
CASIGTASTEAFF
>-|TRBV6-1|-|TRBJ1-4
TGTGCCAGCAGTGTACTGACAAGACCCCGCGGAGGTGAAAAACTGTTTTTT
CASSVLTRPRGGEKLFF
>-|TRBV2|few|TRBJ1-5
TGTGCCAGCAGCCAGGACAGAGGTAGCAATCAGCCCCAGCATTTT
CASSQDRGSNQPQHF
>-|TRBV19|-|TRBJ2-6
TGTGCCAGTCGATCTCAGGGGGGCGGCAACGTCCTGACTTTC
CASRSQGGGNVLTF
>TRBD1|TRBV2|-|TRBJ2-7
TGTGCCAGCAGCCAACAGGGGTGGTACGAGCAGTACTTC
CASSQQGWYEQYF
>TRBD1|TRBV10-3|few|TRBJ1-6
TGTGCCATCAGTGCAGACAGGGCGGGAAATTCACCCCTCCACTTT
CAISADRAGNSPLHF
>-|TRBV7-3|-|TRBJ1-1
TGTGCCAGCAGCTTAGGGCTCGGAAGCACTGAAGCTTTCTTT
CASSLGLGSTEAFF